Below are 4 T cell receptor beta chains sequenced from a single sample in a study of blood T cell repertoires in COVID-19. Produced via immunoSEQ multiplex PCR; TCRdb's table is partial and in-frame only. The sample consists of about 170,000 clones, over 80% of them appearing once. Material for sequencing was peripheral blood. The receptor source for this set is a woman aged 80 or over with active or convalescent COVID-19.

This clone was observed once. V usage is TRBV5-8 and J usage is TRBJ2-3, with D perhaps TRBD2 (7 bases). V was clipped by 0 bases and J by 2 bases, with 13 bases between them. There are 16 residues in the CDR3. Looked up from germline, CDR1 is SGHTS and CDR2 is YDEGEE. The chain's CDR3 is CASSLEGGANTDTQYF. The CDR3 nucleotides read TGTGCCAGCAGCTTGGAAGGGGGGGCTAACACAGATACGCAGTATTTT.

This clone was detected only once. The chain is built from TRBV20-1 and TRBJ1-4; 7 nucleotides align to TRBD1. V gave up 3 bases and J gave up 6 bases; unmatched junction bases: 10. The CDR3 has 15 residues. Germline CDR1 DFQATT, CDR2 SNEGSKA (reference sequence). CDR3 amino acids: CSASGGQGDDEKLFF. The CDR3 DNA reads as TGCAGTGCTAGTGGGGGGCAGGGGGATGATGAAAAACTGTTTTTT.

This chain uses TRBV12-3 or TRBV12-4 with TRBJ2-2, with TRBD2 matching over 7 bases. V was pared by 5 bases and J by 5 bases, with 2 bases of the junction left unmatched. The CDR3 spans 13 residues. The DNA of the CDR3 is TGTGCCAGCAGTCCCGGGGGGACCGGGGAGCTGTTTTTT. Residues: CASSPGGTGELFF.

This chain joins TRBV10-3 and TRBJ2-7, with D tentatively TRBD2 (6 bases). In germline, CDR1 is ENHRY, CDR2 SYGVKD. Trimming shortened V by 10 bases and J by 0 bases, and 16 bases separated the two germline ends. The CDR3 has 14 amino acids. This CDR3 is CATTSGLSSYEQYF. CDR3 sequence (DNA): TGTGCCACCACCTCGGGACTTAGCTCCTACGAGCAGTACTTC.